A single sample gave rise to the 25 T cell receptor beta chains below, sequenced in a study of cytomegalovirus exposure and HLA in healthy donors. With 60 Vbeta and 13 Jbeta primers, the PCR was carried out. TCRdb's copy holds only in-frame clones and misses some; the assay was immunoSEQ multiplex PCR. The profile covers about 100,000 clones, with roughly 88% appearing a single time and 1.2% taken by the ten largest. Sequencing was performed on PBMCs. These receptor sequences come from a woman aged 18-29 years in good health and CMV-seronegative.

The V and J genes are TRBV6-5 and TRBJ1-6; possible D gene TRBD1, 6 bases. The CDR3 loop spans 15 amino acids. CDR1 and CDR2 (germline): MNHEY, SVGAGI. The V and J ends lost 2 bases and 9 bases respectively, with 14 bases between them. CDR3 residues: CASSYGTGPFSPLHF. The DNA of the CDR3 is TGTGCCAGCAGTTACGGAACAGGGCCATTTTCACCCCTCCACTTT.

The CDR3 DNA reads as TGTGCCAGCAGCTGGGCTAGCGGGAGGACAGATACGCAGTATTTT. Its protein is CASSWASGRTDTQYF. V gene TRBV7-2 combines with J gene TRBJ2-3; TRBD2 matches 11 bases. With 4 bases clipped from V and 3 bases from J, the junction kept 3 bases outside the gene matches. Germline V CDR1 and CDR2: SGHTA, FQGNSA. This CDR3 contains 15 residues. Together with reference TRBV7-2 and TRBJ2-3, the CDR3 gives the full variable domain: GAGVSQSPSNKVTEKGKDVELRCDPISGHTALYWYRQSLGQGLEFLIYFQGNSAPDKSGLPSDRFSAERTGGSVSTLTIQRTQQEDSAVYLCASSWASGRTDTQYFGPGTRLTVL.

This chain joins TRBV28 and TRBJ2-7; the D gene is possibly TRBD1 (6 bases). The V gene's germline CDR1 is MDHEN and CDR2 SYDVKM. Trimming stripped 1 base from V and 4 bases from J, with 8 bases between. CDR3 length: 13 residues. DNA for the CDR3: TGTGCCAGCAGTTTATATCAGGGGTACGAGCAGTACTTC. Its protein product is CASSLYQGYEQYF.

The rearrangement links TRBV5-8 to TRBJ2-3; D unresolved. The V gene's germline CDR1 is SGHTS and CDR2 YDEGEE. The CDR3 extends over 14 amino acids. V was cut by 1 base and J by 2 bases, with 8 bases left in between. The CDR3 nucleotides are TGTGCCAGCAGCTTGTACGGGTACACAGATACGCAGTATTTT. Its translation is CASSLYGYTDTQYF.

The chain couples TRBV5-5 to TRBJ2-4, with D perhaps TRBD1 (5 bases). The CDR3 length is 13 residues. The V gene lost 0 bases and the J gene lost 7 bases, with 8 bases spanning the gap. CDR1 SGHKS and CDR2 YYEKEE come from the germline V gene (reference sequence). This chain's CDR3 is CASSLVRANIQYF. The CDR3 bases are TGTGCCAGCAGCTTGGTCAGGGCTAACATTCAGTACTTC.

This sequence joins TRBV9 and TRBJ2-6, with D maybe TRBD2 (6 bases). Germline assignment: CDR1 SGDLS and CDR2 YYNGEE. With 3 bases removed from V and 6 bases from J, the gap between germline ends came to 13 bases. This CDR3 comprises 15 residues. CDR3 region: CASSGGDGAANVLTF. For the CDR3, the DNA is TGTGCCAGCAGCGGGGGGGACGGAGCGGCCAACGTCCTGACTTTC. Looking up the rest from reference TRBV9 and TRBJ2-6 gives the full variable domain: DSGVTQTPKHLITATGQRVTLRCSPRSGDLSVYWYQQSLDQGLQFLIQYYNGEERAKGNILERFSAQQFPDLHSELNLSSLELGDSALYFCASSGGDGAANVLTFGAGSRLTVL.

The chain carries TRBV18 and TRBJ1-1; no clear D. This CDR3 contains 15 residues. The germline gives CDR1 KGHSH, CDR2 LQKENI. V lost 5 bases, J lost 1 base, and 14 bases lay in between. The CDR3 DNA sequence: TGTGCCAGCTCATCATTCAGTGGGAGGAACACTGAAGCTTTCTTT. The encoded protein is CASSSFSGRNTEAFF.

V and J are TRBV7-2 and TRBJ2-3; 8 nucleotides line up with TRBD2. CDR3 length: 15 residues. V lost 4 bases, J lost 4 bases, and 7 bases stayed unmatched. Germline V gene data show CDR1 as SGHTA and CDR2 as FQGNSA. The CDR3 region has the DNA TGTGCCAGCAGCTCGGGGACTAGATGGGCAGATACGCAGTATTTT. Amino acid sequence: CASSSGTRWADTQYF.

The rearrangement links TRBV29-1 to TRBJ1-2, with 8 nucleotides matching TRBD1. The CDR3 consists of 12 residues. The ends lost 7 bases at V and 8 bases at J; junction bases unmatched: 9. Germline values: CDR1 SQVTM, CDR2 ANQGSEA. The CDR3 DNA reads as TGCAGCGCCGCAGGGGGCGCAGGCGGCTACACCTTC. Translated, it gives CSAAGGAGGYTF.

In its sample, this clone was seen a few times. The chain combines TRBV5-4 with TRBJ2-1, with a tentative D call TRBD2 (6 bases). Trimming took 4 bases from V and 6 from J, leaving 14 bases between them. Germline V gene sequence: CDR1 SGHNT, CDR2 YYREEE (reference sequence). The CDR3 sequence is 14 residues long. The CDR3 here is CASSPVRGSNEQFF. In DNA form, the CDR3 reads TGTGCCAGCAGCCCGGTCCGGGGGAGCAATGAGCAGTTCTTC.

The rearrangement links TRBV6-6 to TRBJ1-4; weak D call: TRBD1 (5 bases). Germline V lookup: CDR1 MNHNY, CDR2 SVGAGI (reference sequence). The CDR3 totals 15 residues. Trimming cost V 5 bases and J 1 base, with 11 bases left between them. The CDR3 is CASSNLDRTNEKLFF. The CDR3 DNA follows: TGTGCCAGCAGTAACCTCGACAGAACTAATGAAAAACTGTTTTTT.

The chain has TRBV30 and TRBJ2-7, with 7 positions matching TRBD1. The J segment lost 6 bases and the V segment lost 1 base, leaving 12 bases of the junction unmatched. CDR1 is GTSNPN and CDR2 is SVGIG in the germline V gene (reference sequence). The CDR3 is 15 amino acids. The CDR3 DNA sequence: TGTGCCTGGAGTGGGAGAACGACAGGGCCCTCCGAGCAGTACTTC. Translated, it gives CAWSGRTTGPSEQYF.

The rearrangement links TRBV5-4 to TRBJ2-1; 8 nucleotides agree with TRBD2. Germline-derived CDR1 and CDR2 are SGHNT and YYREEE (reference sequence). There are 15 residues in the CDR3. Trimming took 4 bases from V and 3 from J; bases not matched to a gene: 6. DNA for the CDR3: TGTGCCAGCAGCCCCACTAGCGGAGACTACAATGAGCAGTTCTTC. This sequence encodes CASSPTSGDYNEQFF.

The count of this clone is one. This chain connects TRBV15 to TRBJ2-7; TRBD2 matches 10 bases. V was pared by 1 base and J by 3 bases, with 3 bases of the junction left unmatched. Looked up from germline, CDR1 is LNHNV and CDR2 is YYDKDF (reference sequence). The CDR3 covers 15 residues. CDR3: CATSRAGTSDYEQYF. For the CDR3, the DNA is TGTGCCACCAGCAGAGCCGGGACTAGCGACTACGAGCAGTACTTC.

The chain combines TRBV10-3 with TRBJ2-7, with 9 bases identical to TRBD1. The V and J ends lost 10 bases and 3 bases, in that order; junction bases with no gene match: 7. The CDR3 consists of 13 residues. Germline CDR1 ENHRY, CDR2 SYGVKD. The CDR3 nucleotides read TGTGCCAGCGCCGGGACAGGGATCTACGAGCAGTACTTC. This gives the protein CASAGTGIYEQYF.

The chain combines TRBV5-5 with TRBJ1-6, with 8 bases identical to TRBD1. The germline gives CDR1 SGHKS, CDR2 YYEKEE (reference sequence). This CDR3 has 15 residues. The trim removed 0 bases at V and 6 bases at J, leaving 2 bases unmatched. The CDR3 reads CASSLGTGTNSPLHF. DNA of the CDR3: TGTGCCAGCAGCTTGGGGACAGGGACTAATTCACCCCTCCACTTT. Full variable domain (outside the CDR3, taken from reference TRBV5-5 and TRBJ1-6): DAGVTQSPTHLIKTRGQQVTLRCSPISGHKSVSWYQQVLGQGPQFIFQYYEKEERGRGNFPDRFSARQFPNYSSELNVNALLLGDSALYLCASSLGTGTNSPLHFGNGTRLTVT.

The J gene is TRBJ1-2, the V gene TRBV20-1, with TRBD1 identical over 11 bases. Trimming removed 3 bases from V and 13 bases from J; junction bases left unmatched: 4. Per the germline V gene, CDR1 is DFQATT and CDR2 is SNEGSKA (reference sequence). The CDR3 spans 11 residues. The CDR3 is CSARGTGGPTF. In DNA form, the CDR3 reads TGCAGTGCTAGGGGGACAGGGGGGCCCACCTTC.

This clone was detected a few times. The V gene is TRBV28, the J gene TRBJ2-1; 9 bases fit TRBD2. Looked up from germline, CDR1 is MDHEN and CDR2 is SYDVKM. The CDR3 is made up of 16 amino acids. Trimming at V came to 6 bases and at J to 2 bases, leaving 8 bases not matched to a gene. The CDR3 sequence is CASSAGGKGTYNEQFF. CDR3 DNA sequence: TGTGCCAGCAGCGCGGGGGGGAAAGGAACCTACAATGAGCAGTTCTTC.

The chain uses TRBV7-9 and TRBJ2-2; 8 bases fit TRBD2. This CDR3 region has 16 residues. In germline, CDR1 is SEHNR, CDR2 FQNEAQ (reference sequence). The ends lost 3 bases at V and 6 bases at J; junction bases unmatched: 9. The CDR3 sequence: CASSFRVAGKAGELFF. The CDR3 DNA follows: TGTGCCAGCAGCTTTCGGGTAGCGGGGAAGGCCGGGGAGCTGTTTTTT.

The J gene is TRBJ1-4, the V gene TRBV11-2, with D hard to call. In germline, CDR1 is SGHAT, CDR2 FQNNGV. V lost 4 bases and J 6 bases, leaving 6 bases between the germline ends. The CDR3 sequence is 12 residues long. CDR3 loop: CASSSQDEKLFF. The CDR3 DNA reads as TGTGCCAGCAGCTCCCAGGATGAAAAACTGTTTTTT. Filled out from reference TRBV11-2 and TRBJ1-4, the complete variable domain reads EAGVAQSPRYKIIEKRQSVAFWCNPISGHATLYWYQQILGQGPKLLIQFQNNGVVDDSQLPKDRFSAERLKGVDSTLKIQPAKLEDSAVYLCASSSQDEKLFFGSGTQLSVL.

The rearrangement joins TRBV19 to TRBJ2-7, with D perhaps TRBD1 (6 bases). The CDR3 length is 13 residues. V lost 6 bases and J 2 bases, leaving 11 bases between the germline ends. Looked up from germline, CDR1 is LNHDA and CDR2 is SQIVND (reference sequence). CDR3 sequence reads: CASRVTGTYEQYF. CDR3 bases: TGTGCCAGTAGAGTAACAGGGACCTACGAGCAGTACTTC.

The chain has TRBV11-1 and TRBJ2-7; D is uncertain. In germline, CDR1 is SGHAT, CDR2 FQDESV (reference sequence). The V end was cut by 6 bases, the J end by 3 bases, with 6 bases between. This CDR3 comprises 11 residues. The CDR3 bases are TGTGCCAGCAGTGGCCACTACGAGCAGTACTTC. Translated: CASSGHYEQYF.

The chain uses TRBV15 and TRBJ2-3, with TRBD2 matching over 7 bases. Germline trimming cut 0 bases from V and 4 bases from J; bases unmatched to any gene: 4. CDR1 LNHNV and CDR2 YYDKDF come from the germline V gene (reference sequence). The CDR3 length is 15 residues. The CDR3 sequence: CATSRDTSGADTQYF. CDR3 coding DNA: TGTGCCACCAGCAGAGATACCAGCGGGGCAGATACGCAGTATTTT.

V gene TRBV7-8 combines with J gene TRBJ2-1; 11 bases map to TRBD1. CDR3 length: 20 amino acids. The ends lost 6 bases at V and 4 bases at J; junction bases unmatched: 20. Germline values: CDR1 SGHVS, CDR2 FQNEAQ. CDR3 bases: TGTGCCAGCAGTTTTAGTTATTTGGACAGGGGGCAGGTACAATACAATGAGCAGTTCTTC. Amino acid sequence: CASSFSYLDRGQVQYNEQFF. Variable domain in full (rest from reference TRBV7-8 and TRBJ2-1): GAGVSQSPRYKVAKRGQDVALRCDPISGHVSLFWYQQALGQGPEFLTYFQNEAQLDKSGLPSDRFFAERPEGSVSTLKIQRTQQEDSAVYLCASSFSYLDRGQVQYNEQFFGPGTRLTVL.

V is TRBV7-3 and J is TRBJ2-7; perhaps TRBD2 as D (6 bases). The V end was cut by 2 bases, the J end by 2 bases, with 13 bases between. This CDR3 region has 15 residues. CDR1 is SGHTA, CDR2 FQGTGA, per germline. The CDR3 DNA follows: TGTGCCAGCAGCTTAGAAGGCGGGGTGCCCTACGAGCAGTACTTC. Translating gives CASSLEGGVPYEQYF.